The 27 T cell receptor beta chains below come from one sample, sequenced in a study of blood T cell repertoires in COVID-19. Method: immunoSEQ multiplex PCR; TCRdb's copy keeps in-frame clones and lacks some. Among about 310,000 clones listed, roughly 88% were seen once. Sequencing was performed on peripheral blood. The receptors here all came from a woman aged 25 to 39 with COVID-19, enrolled during active disease.

The rearrangement links TRBV19 to TRBJ2-6, with TRBD1 matching 12 bases. CDR3 length equals 18 residues. Losses at the gene ends were 5 bases for V and 2 bases for J; bases not matched to a gene: 7. Germline CDR1 LNHDA, CDR2 SQIVND (reference sequence). CDR3 region: CASSLAGQGAPGANVLTF. In nucleotides, the CDR3 is TGTGCCAGTAGTCTAGCGGGACAGGGGGCCCCTGGGGCCAACGTCCTGACTTTC.

The CDR3 is CANTQGQVNNQPQHF. The DNA for the CDR3 is TGTGCCAACACCCAGGGACAGGTCAACAATCAGCCCCAGCATTTT. The chain has TRBV24-1 and TRBJ1-5; TRBD1 matches at 8 bases. This CDR3 contains 15 residues. Germline V CDR1 and CDR2: KGHDR, SFDVKD. V shed 11 bases, J shed 3 bases, and the junction held 11 bases outside the gene matches.

This chain uses TRBV5-1 with TRBJ2-5, with 8 bases identical to TRBD2. Germline-derived CDR1 and CDR2 are SGHRS and YFSETQ. V trimming: 4 bases; J trimming: 2 bases; junction bases outside the gene matches: 10. The CDR3 consists of 16 residues. CDR3 sequence (DNA): TGCGCCAGCAGCCTCCTTTCAACTAGCGGACAAGAGACCCAGTACTTC. Encoded protein: CASSLLSTSGQETQYF.

The chain has TRBV5-1 and TRBJ1-5; D possibly corresponds to TRBD1 (5 bases). The CDR3 contains 13 residues. Germline CDR1 and CDR2: SGHRS and YFSETQ. With 5 bases removed from V and 5 bases from J, the gap between germline ends came to 11 bases. For the CDR3, the DNA is TGCGCCAGCAGTTCAGGGTCTGATCAGCCCCAGCATTTT. It translates to CASSSGSDQPQHF.

The rearrangement uses TRBV5-1 and TRBJ1-1; tentative D call: TRBD1 (6 bases). CDR1 is SGHRS and CDR2 is YFSETQ in the germline V gene. The ends were cut back, 9 bases at V and 5 bases at J, with 17 bases in the middle. The CDR3 is made up of 13 amino acids. Here the CDR3 DNA reads TGCGCCACGGCCCTCAGGGGAGGGACTGAAGCTTTCTTT. It translates to CATALRGGTEAFF. The whole variable domain, filled in from reference TRBV5-1 and TRBJ1-1, reads KAGVTQTPRYLIKTRGQQVTLSCSPISGHRSVSWYQQTPGQGLQFLFEYFSETQRNKGNFPGRFSGRQFSNSRSEMNVSTLELGDSALYLCATALRGGTEAFFGQGTRLTVV.

The chain is built from TRBV3-1 (or the pseudogene TRBV3-2) and TRBJ2-1; a possible D gene is TRBD2 (6 bases). CDR3 size: 14 residues. Germline lookup yields CDR1 LGHDT and CDR2 YNNKEL (reference sequence). V was trimmed by 1 base and J by 9 bases, leaving 13 bases between them. The CDR3 DNA is TGTGCCAGCAGCCAAGCATATAGGGAGGCTGAGCAGTTCTTC. This translates into CASSQAYREAEQFF.

This clone was counted between two and nine times. The CDR3 DNA sequence: TGCGCCAGCAGCCCCCAGGGGGCGTCTGGCTACACCTTC. Translation: CASSPQGASGYTF. The chain uses TRBV5-1 and TRBJ1-2, with 8 bases identical to TRBD1. The CDR3 totals 13 residues. The germline gives CDR1 SGHRS, CDR2 YFSETQ. J gave up 7 bases and V 4 bases, and 6 bases lay outside the gene matches.

V gene TRBV24-1 combines with J gene TRBJ2-3; 11 nucleotides line up with TRBD1. Germline-derived CDR1 and CDR2 are KGHDR and SFDVKD. J was trimmed by 6 bases and V by 4 bases; bases with no gene match: 11. The CDR3 is 17 residues long. In DNA form, the CDR3 reads TGTGCCACCAGTGACCCGACAAGGACAGGGGGCATCGATACGCAGTATTTT. Translating it yields CATSDPTRTGGIDTQYF.

The chain couples TRBV20-1 to TRBJ2-5; D gene ambiguous. This CDR3 contains 12 residues. Trimming removed 4 bases at V and 2 bases at J, with 8 bases between. Germline CDR1 is DFQATT and CDR2 is SNEGSKA (reference sequence). CDR3 protein: CSAIDPQETQYF. CDR3 DNA sequence: TGCAGTGCTATTGACCCACAAGAGACCCAGTACTTC.

CDR3 residues: CASSLALGGYTF. CDR3 DNA: TGTGCCAGCAGCTTAGCTCTTGGCGGCTACACCTTC. This chain links TRBV7-9 with TRBJ1-2; D unresolved. Per the germline V gene, CDR1 is SEHNR and CDR2 is FQNEAQ (reference sequence). Trimming removed 0 bases at V and 8 bases at J, with 7 bases between. The CDR3 totals 12 residues.

The V call is TRBV28, the J call TRBJ1-1, with D possibly TRBD1 on 6 matching bases. V dropped 6 bases and J dropped 2 bases, with 16 bases sitting between them. Germline loops: CDR1 MDHEN, CDR2 SYDVKM. The CDR3 contains 15 residues. The CDR3 bases are TGTGCCAGCAGCTTTTCCCGGGACACCAACACTGAAGCTTTCTTT. Protein: CASSFSRDTNTEAFF.

This chain connects TRBV28 to TRBJ1-2; 7 positions agree with TRBD1. Unmatched junction bases numbered 8, after V lost 6 bases and J lost 4 bases. Germline V gene lookup returns CDR1 MDHEN and CDR2 SYDVKM. This CDR3 has 14 amino acids. The CDR3 loop is CASSPTWDSYGYTF. The CDR3 DNA reads as TGTGCCAGCAGCCCAACCTGGGACAGCTATGGCTACACCTTC.

This chain uses TRBV30 with TRBJ1-6; D not certain. From germline, CDR1 is GTSNPN and CDR2 SVGIG (reference sequence). The CDR3 is 14 residues long. Trimming removed 4 bases at V and 3 bases at J, with 10 bases between. CDR3 protein: CAWTLQSYNSPLHF. CDR3 nucleotides: TGTGCCTGGACCTTACAGAGCTATAATTCACCCCTCCACTTT.

The chain uses TRBV12-5 and TRBJ1-2, with TRBD1 matching over 7 bases. J gave up 0 bases and V 6 bases, and 10 bases lay outside the gene matches. This CDR3 has 16 amino acids. Germline assignment: CDR1 LGHNT and CDR2 FRNRAP. The CDR3 spells CASGFSGTESNYGYTF. CDR3 sequence (DNA): TGTGCTAGTGGGTTTTCCGGGACAGAGTCTAACTATGGCTACACCTTC.

This clone has only one observation. Other nucleotide sequences from this sample produce the same CDR3. V gene TRBV27 combines with J gene TRBJ1-6, with 8 positions matching TRBD1. J gave up 6 bases and V 2 bases, and 0 bases lay outside the gene matches. CDR1 is MNHEY, CDR2 SMNVEV, per germline (reference sequence). This CDR3 is built from 14 residues. The CDR3 DNA is TGTGCCAGCAGTTTAGACAGGGGTAATTCACCCCTCCACTTT. Translation: CASSLDRGNSPLHF.

V usage is TRBV11-2 and J usage is TRBJ2-2; TRBD2 matches 10 bases. Germline assignment: CDR1 SGHAT and CDR2 FQNNGV. V shed 5 bases, J shed 1 base, and the junction held 4 bases outside the gene matches. The CDR3 covers 16 residues. CDR3 in amino acids: CASSEIAGGNTGELFF. The CDR3 DNA reads TGTGCCAGCAGCGAAATAGCGGGAGGGAACACCGGGGAGCTGTTTTTT.

The rearrangement uses TRBV6-5 and TRBJ1-1; D is ambiguous. CDR3 length: 13 residues. Germline-derived CDR1 and CDR2 are MNHEY and SVGAGI. V was shortened by 2 bases and J by 2 bases, with 6 bases between the two germline ends. The CDR3, as DNA: TGTGCCAGCAGTTACGCGTCCAACACTGAAGCTTTCTTT. Residues: CASSYASNTEAFF.

The rearrangement links TRBV5-1 to TRBJ1-2; TRBD1 matches at 11 bases. The germline V gene encodes CDR1 SGHRS and CDR2 YFSETQ. CDR3 length: 18 residues. Germline trimming cut 0 bases from V and 5 bases from J; bases unmatched to any gene: 12. CDR3 residues: CASSLEALGQGVGYGYTF. In DNA, the CDR3 is TGCGCCAGCAGCTTGGAAGCTTTGGGACAGGGGGTTGGATATGGCTACACCTTC.

For the CDR3, the DNA is TGCAGCGTTGGGCTAGCGGGAGCCCTAGGAGAGACCCAGTACTTC. It translates to CSVGLAGALGETQYF. V gene TRBV29-1 combines with J gene TRBJ2-5, with TRBD2 identical over 10 bases. Per the germline V gene, CDR1 is SQVTM and CDR2 is ANQGSEA. CDR3 length: 15 amino acids. With 4 bases clipped from V and 4 bases from J, the junction kept 9 bases outside the gene matches.

CDR3 sequence: CASGRDRQGRNEQFF. The CDR3 nucleotides read TGTGCCAGCGGTCGAGATCGACAGGGTAGAAATGAGCAGTTCTTC. This rearrangement joins TRBV2 to TRBJ2-1, with TRBD1 matching 7 bases. V lost 8 bases to trimming and J lost 7 bases; unmatched junction nucleotides: 14. Looked up from germline, CDR1 is SNHLY and CDR2 is FYNNEI. There are 15 residues in the CDR3.

The chain combines TRBV7-9 with TRBJ2-1, with 7 positions matching TRBD2. V shed 0 bases and J 2 bases; nucleotides not matched to a gene: 4. The CDR3 length is 16 residues. Germline CDR1 reads SEHNR; CDR2 reads FQNEAQ (reference sequence). The CDR3, as DNA: TGTGCCAGCAGCTTAGCTGGAGCGGGGACCTACAATGAGCAGTTCTTC. Protein: CASSLAGAGTYNEQFF.

This chain uses TRBV28 with TRBJ1-1; perhaps TRBD1 as D (5 bases). CDR1 and CDR2 from the germline V gene are MDHEN and SYDVKM. The CDR3 loop spans 16 amino acids. V lost 7 bases, J lost 1 base, and 19 bases lay in between. CDR3 nucleotide sequence: TGTGCCAGCATAGGCTTAGACAGCCAAAAGAACACTGAAGCTTTCTTT. It is translated as CASIGLDSQKNTEAFF.

The CDR3 coding sequence is TGTGCCAGCAGTTTATCGCCGCCTCCCAGCTCCTACAATGAGCAGTTCTTC. Its translation is CASSLSPPPSSYNEQFF. The chain has TRBV27 and TRBJ2-1; D call uncertain. The CDR3 is 17 amino acids. V was cut by 0 bases and J by 0 bases, with 12 bases left in between. CDR1 is MNHEY, CDR2 SMNVEV, per germline (reference sequence).

The genes are TRBV27 and TRBJ1-2, with 7 bases fitting TRBD1. CDR1 MNHEY and CDR2 SMNVEV come from the germline V gene (reference sequence). This CDR3 region has 17 residues. Trimming at V came to 0 bases and at J to 1 base, leaving 8 bases not matched to a gene. The CDR3 DNA follows: TGTGCCAGCAGTTTATCGTTAGTGGGACAGCATAACTATGGCTACACCTTC. Protein product: CASSLSLVGQHNYGYTF.

The rearrangement links TRBV5-1 to TRBJ2-2; D might be TRBD1 (5 bases). V was shortened by 6 bases and J by 0 bases, with 15 bases between the two germline ends. There are 16 residues in the CDR3. Germline loops: CDR1 SGHRS, CDR2 YFSETQ. This CDR3 reads CASTQTPGPNTGELFF. The DNA for the CDR3 is TGCGCCAGCACCCAAACTCCAGGGCCGAACACCGGGGAGCTGTTTTTT.

The chain links TRBV6-1 to TRBJ2-2; 14 positions match TRBD2. The CDR3 is 18 residues long. The trim removed 2 bases at V and 9 bases at J, leaving 11 bases unmatched. Germline loops: CDR1 MNHNS, CDR2 SASEGT. The CDR3 nucleotides read TGTGCCAGCAGTGAATCCCCCCTGACTAGCGGGAGGGCCCGGGAGCTGTTTTTT. It translates to CASSESPLTSGRARELFF.

Comment on this clone: An end of the junction differs from the germline gene, which may be a read error. V is TRBV7-7 and J is TRBJ1-1, with D perhaps TRBD1 (6 bases). The germline V gene encodes CDR1 SSHAT and CDR2 FNYEAQ (reference sequence). The CDR3 loop spans 10 amino acids. DNA of the CDR3: TGTGCCAGCAGCCCCCTGGGGGCCAGCTTT. This gives the protein CASSPLGASF.